Below, one T cell receptor (beta chain) is given with its context. This sample was included in a study of blood T cell repertoires in COVID-19. Germline V gene lookup returns CDR1 SGHTS and CDR2 YDEGEE. The CDR3 has 19 residues. Trimming removed 3 bases at V and 0 bases at J, with 21 bases between. Method: immunoSEQ multiplex PCR; TCRdb's copy keeps in-frame clones and lacks some. The sample lists tens of thousands of clones, approximately 80% occurring once. The chain combines TRBV5-8 with TRBJ1-4; no firm D call. The sequence came from a woman over 75 with acute or convalescent COVID-19. The sample comprised peripheral blood. The CDR3 sequence: CASSSETWQLQTTNEKLFF. The CDR3 region has the DNA TGTGCCAGCAGCTCCGAAACATGGCAGTTACAAACAACTAATGAAAAACTGTTTTTT.